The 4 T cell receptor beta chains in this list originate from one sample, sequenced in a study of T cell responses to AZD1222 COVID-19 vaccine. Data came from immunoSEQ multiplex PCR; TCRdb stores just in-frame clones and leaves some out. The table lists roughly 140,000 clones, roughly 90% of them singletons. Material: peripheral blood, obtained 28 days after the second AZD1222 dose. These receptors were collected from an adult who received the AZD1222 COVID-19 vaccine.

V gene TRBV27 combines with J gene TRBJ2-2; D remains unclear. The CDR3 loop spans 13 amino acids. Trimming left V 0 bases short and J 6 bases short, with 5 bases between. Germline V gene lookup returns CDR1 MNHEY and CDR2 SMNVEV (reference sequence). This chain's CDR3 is CASSLSVSGELFF. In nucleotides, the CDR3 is TGTGCCAGCAGTTTATCGGTCTCCGGGGAGCTGTTTTTT.

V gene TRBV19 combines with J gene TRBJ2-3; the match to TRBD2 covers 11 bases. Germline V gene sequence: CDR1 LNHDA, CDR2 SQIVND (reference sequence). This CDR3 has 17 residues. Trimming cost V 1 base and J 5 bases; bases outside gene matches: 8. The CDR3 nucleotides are TGTGCCAGTAGTATAGGGTCACTAGCGGGAGTGCAAGATACGCAGTATTTT. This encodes CASSIGSLAGVQDTQYF.

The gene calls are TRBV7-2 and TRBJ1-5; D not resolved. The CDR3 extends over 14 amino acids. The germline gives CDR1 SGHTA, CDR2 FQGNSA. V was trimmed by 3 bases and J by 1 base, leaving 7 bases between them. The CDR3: CASSFSRSNQPQHF. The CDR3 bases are TGTGCCAGCAGCTTCTCCAGGAGCAATCAGCCCCAGCATTTT.

The CDR3 region has the DNA TGTGCCAGCAGCCCACTAGGGGGAGTGGTCGCGGAGCAGTTCTTC. Translating it yields CASSPLGGVVAEQFF. The genes are TRBV6-2 or TRBV6-3 and TRBJ2-1; the D gene is possibly TRBD1 (6 bases). Germline assignment: CDR1 MNHEY and CDR2 SVGEGT. This CDR3 has 15 amino acids. The V end was cut by 6 bases, the J end by 10 bases, with 22 bases between.